Below are 19 T cell receptor beta chains sequenced from a single sample in a study of cytotoxic CD8 clonotypes in ibrutinib-treated CLL. The assay was immunoSEQ multiplex PCR, and TCRdb's table has in-frame clones only and misses some. The repertoire holds around 53,000 clones, with around 52% as singletons. The input for sequencing was PBMCs, taken at disease progression, from a patient treated with ibrutinib. These receptors were taken from a human donor with chronic lymphocytic leukemia.

The chain combines TRBV10-1 with TRBJ1-6; weak D call: TRBD1 (5 bases). Looked up from germline, CDR1 is WNHNN and CDR2 is SYGVQD (reference sequence). Trimming left V 4 bases short and J 9 bases short, with 7 bases between. The CDR3 length is 12 residues. The CDR3 region is CASSVGGSPLHF. CDR3 in DNA: TGCGCCAGCAGTGTCGGGGGTTCACCCCTCCACTTT.

The V call is TRBV5-4, the J call TRBJ1-2; 7 nucleotides agree with TRBD1. J gave up 8 bases and V 4 bases, and 11 bases lay outside the gene matches. This CDR3 spans 14 amino acids. Germline V gene lookup returns CDR1 SGHNT and CDR2 YYREEE (reference sequence). CDR3 protein: CASSRGTAPHGYTF. The CDR3 nucleotides are TGTGCCAGCAGCCGAGGGACAGCACCCCACGGCTACACCTTC.

The table lists this clone with a few counts. The V call is TRBV18, the J call TRBJ1-1, with D maybe TRBD1 (5 bases). V gave up 3 bases and J gave up 6 bases, with 11 bases separating them. The germline CDR1 and CDR2 sequences are KGHSH and LQKENI. This CDR3 region has 13 residues. As DNA, the CDR3 is TGTGCCAGCTCACCCGAGGGGAGCGCTGAAGCTTTCTTT. Translated, it gives CASSPEGSAEAFF.

The genes are TRBV6-1 and TRBJ2-7; possible D gene TRBD1, 6 bases. Germline-derived CDR1 and CDR2 are MNHNS and SASEGT. Trimming shortened V by 10 bases and J by 3 bases, and 19 bases separated the two germline ends. There are 14 residues in the CDR3. The CDR3 DNA follows: TGTGCCACTATCCCACAGGGCACCTTCTACGAGCAGTACTTC. Translated: CATIPQGTFYEQYF.

This chain links TRBV28 with TRBJ2-5, with 7 bases matching TRBD2. This CDR3 contains 13 residues. V shed 7 bases and J 2 bases; nucleotides not matched to a gene: 4. Germline V CDR1 and CDR2: MDHEN, SYDVKM. The CDR3 reads CASTSGGQETQYF. In DNA form, the CDR3 reads TGTGCCAGCACCTCGGGGGGACAAGAGACCCAGTACTTC.

The chain is built from TRBV28 and TRBJ1-2; TRBD1 agrees at 8 bases. The ends lost 3 bases at V and 5 bases at J; junction bases unmatched: 2. CDR3 length equals 13 residues. Germline CDR1 MDHEN, CDR2 SYDVKM. CDR3 bases: TGTGCCAGCAGTTTGGGACAGGAATATGGCTACACCTTC. This gives the protein CASSLGQEYGYTF.

With respect to this clone: The junction differs from germline at one of its ends, possibly a read error. The CDR3 loop reads CASSLGPNRPRSTEAFF. The CDR3 DNA reads TGTGCTAGCAGCTTAGGACCGAACAGGCCAAGGAGCACTGAAGCTTTCTTT. J is TRBJ1-1 and V is TRBV7-7; TRBD1 is a possible D gene (5 bases). The germline V gene encodes CDR1 SSHAT and CDR2 FNYEAQ (reference sequence). The CDR3 has 17 amino acids.

This chain links TRBV7-2 with TRBJ2-5; 14 nucleotides align to TRBD2. Germline loops: CDR1 SGHTA, CDR2 FQGNSA. The CDR3 runs 15 residues. The junction had 2 bases not matched to a gene; V was cut back by 4 bases and J by 4 bases. The CDR3 DNA follows: TGTGCCAGCAGCTCCGGGACTAGCGGGGGAGAGACCCAGTACTTC. This sequence encodes CASSSGTSGGETQYF.

The genes are TRBV29-1 and TRBJ2-7; tentatively, D is TRBD2 (6 bases). The CDR3 contains 12 residues. V was clipped by 5 bases and J by 5 bases, with 13 bases between them. CDR1 SQVTM and CDR2 ANQGSEA come from the germline V gene. CDR3 region: CSVIAEADEQYF. The DNA for the CDR3 is TGCAGCGTTATAGCGGAAGCGGACGAGCAGTACTTC.

This clone appeared once. This chain connects TRBV9 to TRBJ2-6; D not resolved. Germline assignment: CDR1 SGDLS and CDR2 YYNGEE. Trimming took 0 bases from V and 0 from J, leaving 7 bases between them. The CDR3 extends over 16 amino acids. For the CDR3, the DNA is TGTGCCAGCAGCGTAGGGGCCAGCTCTGGGGCCAACGTCCTGACTTTC. This encodes CASSVGASSGANVLTF.

V is TRBV2 and J is TRBJ2-2; D perhaps matches TRBD1 (5 bases). The CDR3 spans 15 residues. V was pared by 5 bases and J by 6 bases, with 16 bases between. Germline values: CDR1 SNHLY, CDR2 FYNNEI. For the CDR3, the DNA is TGTGCCAGCAGTCCACAGGCTCTTCTCCCCGGGGAGCTGTTTTTT. This gives the protein CASSPQALLPGELFF.

This sequence joins TRBV30 and TRBJ1-1, with 8 positions matching TRBD1. From germline, CDR1 is GTSNPN and CDR2 SVGIG (reference sequence). The CDR3 loop spans 13 amino acids. V lost 8 bases, J lost 1 base, and 6 bases stayed unmatched. CDR3 bases: TGTGCCCGACAGGGGTGGGGGAACACTGAAGCTTTCTTT. It yields the protein CARQGWGNTEAFF.

This rearrangement joins TRBV30 to TRBJ2-2; a possible D gene is TRBD1 (6 bases). The CDR3 is 15 amino acids. Germline V gene data show CDR1 as GTSNPN and CDR2 as SVGIG (reference sequence). Trimming removed 1 base from V and 7 bases from J, with 16 bases in between. For the CDR3, the DNA is TGTGCCTGGAGTGCCGGGACATTGATCGGCGGGGAGCTGTTTTTT. Amino acid sequence: CAWSAGTLIGGELFF.

This clone was recorded at least ten times. The chain employs TRBV27 and TRBJ1-5, with 9 bases aligning to TRBD1. J was trimmed by 4 bases and V by 6 bases; bases with no gene match: 7. CDR3 length: 15 amino acids. Germline loops: CDR1 MNHEY, CDR2 SMNVEV (reference sequence). CDR3 sequence reads: CASRIGTGRNQPQHF. The CDR3 coding sequence is TGTGCCAGCAGAATCGGGACAGGGAGAAATCAGCCCCAGCATTTT.

The chain links TRBV27 to TRBJ2-1; 9 bases are a match to TRBD2. CDR3 length equals 16 residues. Germline V gives CDR1 MNHEY, CDR2 SMNVEV (reference sequence). J lost 8 bases, V lost 5 bases, and 13 bases had no gene match. The CDR3 protein is CASSPFRGGAVDEQFF. As DNA, the CDR3 is TGTGCCAGCAGTCCCTTCCGCGGGGGGGCGGTGGATGAGCAGTTCTTC.

V and J are TRBV12-5 and TRBJ2-7; D gene unclear. Trimming took off 2 bases at V and 0 bases at J, with 8 bases between the two ends. Germline-derived CDR1 and CDR2 are LGHNT and FRNRAP. This CDR3 is built from 14 residues. The CDR3 reads CASGLYPGSYEQYF. The DNA for the CDR3 is TGTGCTAGTGGTTTGTATCCGGGCTCCTACGAGCAGTACTTC.

The gene calls are TRBV7-2 and TRBJ1-6; D gene ambiguous. The CDR3 totals 14 residues. The V and J ends lost 8 bases and 2 bases respectively, with 10 bases between them. Germline V gene lookup returns CDR1 SGHTA and CDR2 FQGNSA. The CDR3 spells CASFEGPYNSPLHF. CDR3 sequence (DNA): TGTGCCAGCTTCGAGGGTCCCTATAATTCACCCCTCCACTTT.

The chain joins TRBV14 to TRBJ1-2; no firm D call. The CDR3 has 13 residues. Looked up from germline, CDR1 is SGHDN and CDR2 is FVKESK. The germline V and J ends were trimmed by 3 bases and 2 bases, with 7 bases remaining between them. In DNA form, the CDR3 reads TGTGCCAGCAGCCAGCCGGGGAACTATGGCTACACCTTC. As protein: CASSQPGNYGYTF.

The chain carries TRBV13 and TRBJ2-1; D possibly corresponds to TRBD2 (6 bases). The germline CDR1 and CDR2 sequences are PRHDT and FYEKMQ (reference sequence). V lost 1 base to trimming and J lost 0 bases, with 10 bases between them. The CDR3 loop spans 16 amino acids. The CDR3 nucleotides are TGTGCCAGCAGCTTAGAAGGGAGGTACTCCTACAATGAGCAGTTCTTC. Amino acids: CASSLEGRYSYNEQFF.